This T cell receptor beta chain was identified in a study of tumor and adjacent non-tumor tissue in lung cancer. Study-level information: There were approximately twelve adenocarcinoma, a couple of squamous cell carcinoma and 1 small cell lung cancer cases.

TCRbeta libraries were built with three rounds of nested PCR, modified from ARM-PCR. A single record per CDR3 protein comes from TCRdb applying MiXCR to the multiplex PCR reads. The repertoire includes 98,000 or so distinct CDR3 sequences, about 80% of them detected once, and under 40% sits in the top ten. The CDR3 length is 12 residues. V lost 7 bases and J 1 base, leaving 10 bases between the germline ends. Looked up from germline, CDR1 is DFQATT and CDR2 is SNEGSKA (reference sequence). About this clonotype itself: Its antigen is unidentified.

Whole-study results and caveats: Significantly higher TCR diversity was found in tumor than normal lung.

No cell sorting was done before RNA was extracted from the tissue. More than 3 cm separated this lung sample from the edge of the tumor. Sample: distant non-tumor lung tissue. The origin of this receptor is a man in his sixties with small cell lung cancer. J is TRBJ1-1 and V is TRBV20-1; D might be TRBD1 (6 bases). In DNA form, the CDR3 reads TGCAGTGTTCGGGGACAGAACACTGAAGCTTTCTTT. It encodes CSVRGQNTEAFF.